This T cell receptor beta chain was captured in a study of neurological immune-mediated disorders. Notes on the study in general: HTLV-1-associated myelopathy had the most TCR clonal expansion, while multiple sclerosis had the least, a level that fell below healthy controls. CDR3 amino acid sequences found in expanded clones were never shared across subjects, suggesting private repertoires in all groups.

As to time point: technical triplicate 2. The unsorted libraries had their origin in 2 million PBMCs stored at -80 C. Notes on this clonotype: The antigen remains undetermined.

The CDR3 loop spans 15 amino acids. Trimming removed 4 bases at V and 4 bases at J, with 14 bases between. Germline CDR1 SGHRS, CDR2 YFSETQ. Using its own MiXCR run on the 5' RACE reads, TCRdb lists one record per CDR3 protein. Of roughly 57,000 distinct CDR3 sequences in the sample, more than 20% are singletons; the top ten hold 4.6%. The receptor comes from a man aged 60 to 75 with HTLV-1-associated myelopathy (HAM/TSP). The source material was PBMCs. The rearrangement links TRBV5-1 to TRBJ1-4, with D maybe TRBD1 (5 bases). The CDR3 DNA sequence: TGCGCCAGCAGCCCCCCGGGGGGGTTTAATGAAAAACTGTTTTTT. Amino acid sequence: CASSPPGGFNEKLFF.